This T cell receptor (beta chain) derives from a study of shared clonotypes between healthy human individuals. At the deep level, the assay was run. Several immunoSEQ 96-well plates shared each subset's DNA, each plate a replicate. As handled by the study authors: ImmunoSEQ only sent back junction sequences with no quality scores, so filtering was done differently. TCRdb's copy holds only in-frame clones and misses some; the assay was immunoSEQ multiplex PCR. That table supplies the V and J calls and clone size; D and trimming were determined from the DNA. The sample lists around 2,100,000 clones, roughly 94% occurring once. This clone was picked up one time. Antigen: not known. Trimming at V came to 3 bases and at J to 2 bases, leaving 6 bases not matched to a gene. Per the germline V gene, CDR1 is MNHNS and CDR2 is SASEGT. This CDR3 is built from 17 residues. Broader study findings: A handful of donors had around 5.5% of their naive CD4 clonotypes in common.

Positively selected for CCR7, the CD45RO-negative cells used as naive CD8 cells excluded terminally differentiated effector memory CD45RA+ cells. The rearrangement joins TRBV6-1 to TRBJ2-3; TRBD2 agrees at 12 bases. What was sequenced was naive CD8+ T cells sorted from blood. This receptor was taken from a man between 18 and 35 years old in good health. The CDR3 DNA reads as TGTGCCAGCAGTGACCGGACTAGCGGGGAGTCCACAGATACGCAGTATTTT. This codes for CASSDRTSGESTDTQYF.